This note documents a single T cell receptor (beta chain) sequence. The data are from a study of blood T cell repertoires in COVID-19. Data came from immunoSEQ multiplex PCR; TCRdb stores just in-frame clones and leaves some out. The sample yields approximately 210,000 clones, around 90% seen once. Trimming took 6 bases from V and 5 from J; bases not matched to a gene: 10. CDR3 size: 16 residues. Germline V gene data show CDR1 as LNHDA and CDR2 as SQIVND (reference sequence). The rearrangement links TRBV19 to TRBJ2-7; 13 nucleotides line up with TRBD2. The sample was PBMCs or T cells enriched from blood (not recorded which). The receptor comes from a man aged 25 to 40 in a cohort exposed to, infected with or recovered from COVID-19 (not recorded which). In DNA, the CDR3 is TGTGCCAGTAGGCGGACTAGCGGGAGAAGGGGCGACGAGCAGTACTTC. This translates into CASRRTSGRRGDEQYF.